This is a list of T cell receptor beta chains from one sample in a study of blood T cells in healthy people across ages. TCRdb ran MiXCR on the 5' RACE reads and lists one entry per CDR3 protein. The repertoire includes roughly 2 million distinct CDR3 sequences, about 50% of them detected once, and more than 2% sits in the top ten. Material for sequencing was blood. The receptor source for this set is a woman in her 40s in good health. Both conserved end residues are part of each CDR3. A D gene is named only where the DNA matches it firmly. Clone sizes are given selectively: once, few, many, or a class where the clone is expanded.

-,TRBV5-5,TRBJ2-1,-,CASGEVDEQFF,TGTGCCAGCGGGGAAGTCGATGAGCAGTTCTTC
TRBD2,TRBV14,TRBJ2-5,-,CASSQRIREEGWYQETQYF,TGTGCCAGCAGCCAGAGGATCCGGGAGGAAGGGTGGTACCAAGAGACCCAGTACTTC
TRBD1,TRBV7-3,TRBJ1-2,-,CASSVDDRGVFGYTF,TGTGCCAGCAGCGTAGATGACAGGGGAGTGTTTGGCTACACCTTC
-,TRBV20-1,TRBJ2-7,-,CSALIASPYEQYF,TGCAGTGCTCTTATAGCCTCTCCATACGAGCAGTACTTC
TRBD1,TRBV9,TRBJ1-2,-,CASSARGGYNYGYTF,TGTGCCAGCAGCGCCAGGGGGGGGTATAACTATGGCTACACCTTC
TRBD1,TRBV12-3/TRBV12-4,TRBJ1-4,-,CASTLGTVPNEKLFF,TGTGCCAGCACCTTAGGGACAGTGCCCAATGAAAAACTGTTTTTT
-,TRBV18,TRBJ2-5,-,CASSRTTYQETQYF,TGTGCCAGCTCACGGACTACCTACCAAGAGACCCAGTACTTC
-,TRBV2,TRBJ1-2,-,CAIARDRSLFGYTF,TGTGCCATCGCTCGAGACAGGAGTCTTTTTGGCTACACCTTC
TRBD2,TRBV20-1,TRBJ2-1,few,CSAPWRGDNEQFF,TGCAGTGCCCCCTGGCGGGGGGACAATGAGCAGTTCTTC
TRBD1,TRBV6-6,TRBJ2-4,-,CASSYGGQGRYF,TGTGCCAGCAGTTATGGAGGACAGGGTCGGTACTTC
-,TRBV6-5,TRBJ1-1,-,CASSYSTASNTEAFF,TGTGCCAGCAGTTACTCGACAGCATCGAACACTGAAGCTTTCTTT
-,TRBV6-1,TRBJ1-4,once,CASSVRVPHTNEKLFF,TGTGCCAGCAGTGTAAGGGTTCCGCATACTAATGAAAAACTGTTTTTT
-,TRBV27,TRBJ2-5,-,CASSPLQTPQETQYF,TGTGCCAGCAGTCCGCTACAGACACCCCAGGAGACCCAGTACTTC
-,TRBV6-2/TRBV6-3,TRBJ2-7,-,CASSYKNGQVGTRTSFEQYF,TGTGCCAGCAGTTACAAGAACGGACAGGTCGGGACTAGGACCTCTTTTGAGCAGTACTTC
TRBD1,TRBV24-1,TRBJ1-2,-,CATSADRYGYGYTF,TGTGCCACCAGCGCGGACAGGTACGGCTATGGCTACACCTTC
TRBD1,TRBV12-3/TRBV12-4,TRBJ1-2,-,CASTPRTGSDNGYTF,TGTGCCAGCACGCCCAGGACAGGGTCGGATAATGGCTACACCTTC
TRBD1,TRBV11-2,TRBJ2-5,once,CASSRDRASGQYF,TGTGCCAGCAGCCGGGACAGGGCAAGCGGGCAGTACTTC
-,TRBV10-3,TRBJ1-4,-,CAISRDGPSEKLFF,TGTGCCATCAGTCGGGACGGCCCGAGTGAAAAACTGTTTTTT
TRBD1,TRBV5-5,TRBJ1-1,-,CASSSQGIEAFF,TGTGCCAGCAGCTCACAGGGGATTGAAGCTTTCTTT
-,TRBV20-1,TRBJ1-2,-,CSAVGEGYTF,TGCAGTGCTGTCGGGGAGGGCTACACCTTC
TRBD1,TRBV12-3/TRBV12-4,TRBJ1-2,few,CASTLDRVGGYTF,TGTGCCAGCACCCTGGACAGGGTGGGTGGCTACACCTTC
-,TRBV27,TRBJ2-1,-,CASSSFFGGSAYNEQFF,TGTGCCAGCAGTTCCTTCTTCGGGGGCTCCGCCTACAATGAGCAGTTCTTC
-,TRBV5-5,TRBJ2-5,-,CASSPSLRQTQETQYF,TGTGCCAGCAGCCCCTCTTTGCGACAGACCCAAGAGACCCAGTACTTC
TRBD1,TRBV10-1,TRBJ1-2,-,CASSDHGQGAYGYTF,TGCGCCAGCAGTGACCACGGGCAGGGGGCGTATGGCTACACCTTC
-,TRBV6-5,TRBJ2-3,-,CASSYRARSTDTQYF,TGTGCCAGCAGTTACCGAGCGCGAAGCACAGATACGCAGTATTTT
-,TRBV18,TRBJ2-5,-,CASTDRHPGGLQETQYF,TGTGCCAGCACTGACCGACATCCGGGGGGCCTACAAGAGACCCAGTACTTC
-,TRBV18,TRBJ2-4,-,CASSPGGLDIQYF,TGTGCCAGCTCACCAGGCGGGTTGGACATTCAGTACTTC
-,TRBV20-1,TRBJ1-6,-,CSATLGVGSPLHF,TGCAGTGCTACCCTAGGGGTCGGCTCACCCCTCCACTTT
-,TRBV4-3,TRBJ2-3,few,CASSQAGSPSTDTQYF,TGCGCCAGCAGCCAGGCAGGGTCCCCTAGCACAGATACGCAGTATTTT
-,TRBV7-9,TRBJ2-7,-,CASSFFPPAKNIRYF,TGTGCCAGCAGCTTTTTCCCTCCAGCCAAAAACATTCGGTACTTC
-,TRBV12-3/TRBV12-4,TRBJ2-5,-,CASSFRGWGETRYF,TGTGCCAGCAGTTTTCGGGGTTGGGGAGAGACCCGGTACTTC
TRBD2,TRBV7-8,TRBJ2-3,-,CASSLPQRGVTDTQYF,TGTGCCAGCAGCTTACCCCAGCGGGGGGTCACAGATACGCAGTATTTT
-,TRBV3-1,TRBJ2-7,-,CASSRTLTERFYEQYF,TGTGCCAGCAGCCGGACATTGACAGAGCGTTTCTACGAGCAGTACTTC
-,TRBV13,TRBJ2-7,-,CASSIGTSPGEQYF,TGTGCCAGCAGCATCGGGACCTCCCCTGGCGAGCAGTACTTC
-,TRBV7-2,TRBJ2-7,many,CASSLRAGTYEQYF,TGTGCCAGCAGCTTACGAGCAGGGACCTACGAGCAGTACTTC
-,TRBV7-2,TRBJ2-1,few,CASSLFPRDLYYNEQFF,TGTGCCAGCAGCTTATTCCCCCGGGACCTCTACTACAATGAGCAGTTCTTC
-,TRBV13,TRBJ1-4,once,CASSIQGPTNEKLFF,TGTGCCAGCAGCATACAGGGCCCAACTAATGAAAAACTGTTTTTT
-,TRBV7-2,TRBJ2-1,-,CASSLVGDGNEQFF,TGTGCCAGCAGCTTAGTGGGGGACGGCAATGAGCAGTTCTTC
-,TRBV24-1,TRBJ1-1,-,CATNAFRGQNTEAFF,TGTGCCACCAACGCCTTCAGAGGACAGAACACTGAAGCTTTCTTT
-,TRBV20-1,TRBJ1-1,-,CSANPGTEAFF,TGCAGTGCTAACCCCGGGACTGAAGCTTTCTTT
-,TRBV20-1,TRBJ2-3,few,CSASPRGLTDTQYF,TGCAGTGCTAGTCCGCGGGGGCTCACAGATACGCAGTATTTT
-,TRBV12-3/TRBV12-4,TRBJ2-1,-,CASSLARRRPGVRNEQFF,TGTGCCAGCAGTTTAGCCAGGCGGCGACCAGGGGTGCGGAATGAGCAGTTCTTC
-,TRBV6-6,TRBJ1-4,-,CASSSAGHSENEKLFF,TGTGCCAGCAGTTCTGCGGGACATAGTGAAAATGAAAAACTGTTTTTT
TRBD2,TRBV7-2,TRBJ2-7,-,CASSPRGDHCEQYF,TGTGCCAGCAGCCCCCGGGGGGACCACTGCGAGCAGTACTTC
TRBD2,TRBV6-6,TRBJ2-3,-,CASSYGGGAPDTQYF,TGTGCCAGCAGTTACGGCGGGGGGGCCCCAGATACGCAGTATTTT
TRBD2,TRBV9,TRBJ2-7,-,CASSVELATHEQYF,TGTGCCAGCAGCGTAGAACTAGCGACTCACGAGCAGTACTTC
-,TRBV12-3/TRBV12-4,TRBJ2-5,few,CASSLRTGGKTQYF,TGTGCCAGCAGTCTCAGAACCGGTGGAAAGACCCAGTACTTC
-,TRBV6-6,TRBJ2-5,-,CASSYPTGHTAKETQYF,TGTGCCAGCAGTTACCCTACGGGACATACGGCTAAAGAGACCCAGTACTTC
TRBD1,TRBV11-2,TRBJ1-2,-,CASSTGQGRMEGYTF,TGTGCCAGCAGCACCGGACAGGGGAGGATGGAGGGCTACACCTTC
TRBD1,TRBV30,TRBJ1-2,once,CAWRAVVQGKGYAF,TGTGCCTGGAGGGCAGTGGTACAGGGGAAGGGCTACGCCTTC
TRBD1,TRBV4-3,TRBJ1-2,-,CASSPTTGFYGYTF,TGCGCCAGCAGCCCGACGACAGGGTTCTATGGCTACACCTTC
TRBD1,TRBV6-6,TRBJ2-5,-,CASSQFDRGSETQYF,TGTGCCAGCAGTCAGTTTGACAGGGGATCGGAGACCCAGTACTTC
-,TRBV4-3,TRBJ2-1,few,CASSQGGTESEQFF,TGCGCCAGCAGCCAAGGCGGGACAGAAAGTGAGCAGTTCTTC